The 25 T cell receptor beta chains in this list originate from one sample, sequenced in a study of T cell clones after liver transplantation. Sequenced by immunoSEQ multiplex PCR; TCRdb stores in-frame clones only, minus some. Of roughly 15,000 clones in the sample, about 90% are singletons; the top ten hold 48%. The source was CD8+ T cells from blood, collected before liver transplant. These receptors all come from a human donor who received a liver transplant.

The chain recombines TRBV4-1 with TRBJ2-7; D possibly corresponds to TRBD2 (6 bases). Germline V gene data show CDR1 as MGHRA and CDR2 as YSYEKL. This CDR3 has 15 residues. With 1 base removed from V and 2 bases from J, the gap between germline ends came to 12 bases. In DNA, the CDR3 is TGCGCCAGCAGCCAAGGGGGCGGACTAACCTACGAGCAGTACTTC. It yields the protein CASSQGGGLTYEQYF.

The chain carries TRBV14 and TRBJ1-1; maybe TRBD1 (5 bases). There are 14 residues in the CDR3. Germline CDR1 and CDR2: SGHDN and FVKESK. V was pared by 1 base and J by 3 bases, with 9 bases between. CDR3 DNA sequence: TGTGCCAGCAGCCAAGTAGCGGGGGACACTGAAGCTTTCTTT. Amino acids: CASSQVAGDTEAFF.

The genes are TRBV11-3 and TRBJ1-2, with D unclear. The CDR3 is made up of 14 amino acids. Germline CDR1 reads SGHNT; CDR2 reads YENEEA. Trimming removed 0 bases at V and 0 bases at J, with 5 bases between. CDR3: CASSLEDSNYGYTF. CDR3 in DNA: TGTGCCAGCAGCTTAGAGGACTCTAACTATGGCTACACCTTC. Supplemented by reference TRBV11-3 and TRBJ1-2, the full variable domain reads EAGVVQSPRYKIIEKKQPVAFWCNPISGHNTLYWYLQNLGQGPELLIRYENEEAVDDSQLPKDRFSAERLKGVDSTLKIQPAELGDSAVYLCASSLEDSNYGYTFGSGTRLTVV.

This clone was detected once. The chain carries TRBV2 and TRBJ2-1, with 11 bases aligning to TRBD2. Per germline, CDR1 SNHLY and CDR2 FYNNEI. After removal of 8 bases from V and 0 bases from J, the junction contained 12 bases not matched to a gene. The CDR3 loop spans 18 amino acids. The CDR3 coding sequence is TGTGCCAGCGCTCCCCGGGCTAGCGGGAGGATCTCCTACAATGAGCAGTTCTTC. Translated: CASAPRASGRISYNEQFF.

This chain joins TRBV14 and TRBJ2-5, with no clear D. With the DNA end fitting TRBJ2-7 better, the J assignment may be wrong. Germline-derived CDR1 and CDR2 are SGHDN and FVKESK. This CDR3 is 13 amino acids long. CDR3 in DNA: TGTGCCAGCAGCCACTTAAGGGCCTACGAGCAGTACTTC. Encoded protein: CASSHLRAYEQYF.

CDR3 coding DNA: TGTGCCAGCAGCTTAAAGGGGCCGGGGGAGCGGACCAGCACAGATACGCAGTATTTT. Amino acid sequence: CASSLKGPGERTSTDTQYF. The V and J genes are TRBV7-3 and TRBJ2-3; D perhaps matches TRBD2 (6 bases). CDR1 and CDR2 (germline): SGHTA, FQGTGA. The CDR3 contains 19 residues. Trimming took 1 base from V and 0 from J, leaving 20 bases between them.

The rearrangement joins TRBV28 to TRBJ1-1; possibly TRBD1 for D (6 bases). Germline CDR1 MDHEN, CDR2 SYDVKM. This CDR3 is 16 amino acids long. Between the trimmed V and J ends, which lost 7 bases and 0 bases, there was a span of 18 bases. The CDR3 is CASNGPRDTLNTEAFF. The DNA of the CDR3 is TGTGCCAGCAATGGGCCCCGGGACACCCTGAACACTGAAGCTTTCTTT. The entire variable domain, with the rest obtained from reference TRBV28 and TRBJ1-1, is as follows: DVKVTQSSRYLVKRTGEKVFLECVQDMDHENMFWYRQDPGLGLRLIYFSYDVKMKEKGDIPEGYSVSREKKERFSLILESASTNQTSMYLCASNGPRDTLNTEAFFGQGTRLTVV.

V and J are TRBV29-1 and TRBJ1-4; 11 nucleotides match TRBD1. CDR1 is SQVTM, CDR2 ANQGSEA, per germline. V was pared by 7 bases and J by 2 bases, with 6 bases of the junction left unmatched. This CDR3 is built from 15 residues. This chain's CDR3 is CSAWTGGVTNEKLFF. The CDR3 DNA is TGCAGCGCATGGACAGGGGGCGTCACTAATGAAAAACTGTTTTTT.

The chain couples TRBV5-1 to TRBJ2-5, with 12 bases identical to TRBD1. The junction had 4 bases not matched to a gene; V was cut back by 2 bases and J by 5 bases. The length of the CDR3 is 15 residues. Germline CDR1 is SGHRS and CDR2 is YFSETQ. This CDR3 is CASSFGTGGRETQYF. In DNA, the CDR3 is TGCGCCAGCAGCTTCGGGACAGGGGGCAGGGAGACCCAGTACTTC.

The V call is TRBV9, the J call TRBJ2-1; D assignment may be TRBD1 or TRBD2 (5 bases each). With 3 bases removed from V and 6 bases from J, the gap between germline ends came to 10 bases. Germline-derived CDR1 and CDR2 are SGDLS and YYNGEE. The CDR3 runs to 13 residues. The CDR3 here is CASSGGTPNEQFF. CDR3 DNA: TGTGCCAGCAGCGGGGGGACCCCCAATGAGCAGTTCTTC. Together with reference TRBV9 and TRBJ2-1, the CDR3 gives the full variable domain: DSGVTQTPKHLITATGQRVTLRCSPRSGDLSVYWYQQSLDQGLQFLIQYYNGEERAKGNILERFSAQQFPDLHSELNLSSLELGDSALYFCASSGGTPNEQFFGPGTRLTVL.

The chain carries TRBV11-3 and TRBJ2-7, with 9 bases that match TRBD2. V lost 3 bases, J lost 4 bases, and 4 bases stayed unmatched. CDR1 and CDR2 from the germline V gene are SGHNT and YENEEA. The CDR3 sequence is 14 residues long. The CDR3: CASSFSGRPYEQYF. The CDR3 DNA sequence: TGTGCCAGCAGCTTTAGCGGGAGACCGTACGAGCAGTACTTC.

This chain uses TRBV29-1 with TRBJ2-7; the match to TRBD1 covers 9 bases. From germline, CDR1 is SQVTM and CDR2 ANQGSEA. Trimming cost V 6 bases and J 2 bases; bases outside gene matches: 5. The CDR3 runs 13 residues. The CDR3 DNA reads as TGCAGCGTCCGGGACAGGGAAACCTACGAGCAGTACTTC. It yields the protein CSVRDRETYEQYF.

The chain is built from TRBV13 and TRBJ2-5; TRBD2 might be the D (6 bases). Trimming took 0 bases from V and 2 from J, leaving 10 bases between them. This CDR3 region has 15 residues. The germline gives CDR1 PRHDT, CDR2 FYEKMQ (reference sequence). This CDR3 reads CASSLGGAGQETQYF. The CDR3 DNA follows: TGTGCCAGCAGCTTAGGGGGCGCGGGGCAAGAGACCCAGTACTTC.

DNA for the CDR3: TGTGCCAGCAGCTTAGATGGTAGCCCCGGACTTATTCAGTACTTC. Protein sequence: CASSLDGSPGLIQYF. The chain is built from TRBV7-2 and TRBJ2-4; D is possibly TRBD2 (5 bases). Germline V lookup: CDR1 SGHTA, CDR2 FQGNSA. The V and J ends lost 1 base and 10 bases respectively, with 17 bases between them. The CDR3 consists of 15 residues.

This sequence joins TRBV28 and TRBJ2-1, with D possibly matching TRBD2 (6 bases). CDR3 length: 15 residues. Germline V gives CDR1 MDHEN, CDR2 SYDVKM. Trimming stripped 5 bases from V and 2 bases from J, with 13 bases between. The CDR3 loop reads CASSIAVGAYNEQFF. For the CDR3, the DNA is TGTGCCAGCAGTATAGCGGTGGGAGCCTACAATGAGCAGTTCTTC. Supplemented by reference TRBV28 and TRBJ2-1, the full variable domain reads DVKVTQSSRYLVKRTGEKVFLECVQDMDHENMFWYRQDPGLGLRLIYFSYDVKMKEKGDIPEGYSVSREKKERFSLILESASTNQTSMYLCASSIAVGAYNEQFFGPGTRLTVL.

The sample holds one count of this clone. V is TRBV4-1 and J is TRBJ2-7, with no clear D. This CDR3 has 14 residues. The germline V gene encodes CDR1 MGHRA and CDR2 YSYEKL. V was pared by 1 base and J by 6 bases, with 13 bases between. The DNA for the CDR3 is TGCGCCAGCAGCCAAGTTGGAGTCCTCGGCGAGCAGTACTTC. It is translated as CASSQVGVLGEQYF.

The chain employs TRBV7-8 and TRBJ2-7; D perhaps matches TRBD2 (6 bases). The ends were cut back, 5 bases at V and 5 bases at J, with 28 bases in the middle. The CDR3 consists of 18 residues. Germline V CDR1 and CDR2: SGHVS, FQNEAQ. The CDR3 DNA follows: TGTGCCAGCAGCGGAGGGACTCGCGGGACGGGGTGGGGCCACGAGCAGTACTTC. This encodes CASSGGTRGTGWGHEQYF. Looking up the rest from reference TRBV7-8 and TRBJ2-7 gives the full variable domain: GAGVSQSPRYKVAKRGQDVALRCDPISGHVSLFWYQQALGQGPEFLTYFQNEAQLDKSGLPSDRFFAERPEGSVSTLKIQRTQQEDSAVYLCASSGGTRGTGWGHEQYFGPGTRLTVT.

The chain combines TRBV4-1 with TRBJ1-1; D is possibly TRBD1 (5 bases). Deletions cut 0 bases from V and 0 bases from J, with 11 bases between. The V gene's germline CDR1 is MGHRA and CDR2 YSYEKL. The CDR3 is 16 amino acids. The CDR3 DNA sequence: TGCGCCAGCAGCCAAGAAGGGGAGGGGCTGAACACTGAAGCTTTCTTT. Translating it yields CASSQEGEGLNTEAFF.

A few counts support this clone. The V gene is TRBV27, the J gene TRBJ2-7; D possibly corresponds to TRBD1 (6 bases). Per the germline V gene, CDR1 is MNHEY and CDR2 is SMNVEV (reference sequence). This CDR3 region has 14 residues. The V gene lost 6 bases and the J gene lost 5 bases, with 17 bases spanning the gap. The DNA of the CDR3 is TGTGCCAGCAGAAGGGACACGGATCTCAACGAGCAGTACTTC. The encoded protein is CASRRDTDLNEQYF.

V is TRBV12-5 and J is TRBJ2-1; 11 bases match TRBD2. Germline CDR1 is LGHNT and CDR2 is FRNRAP. Losses at the gene ends were 5 bases for V and 6 bases for J; bases not matched to a gene: 9. The CDR3 consists of 16 residues. The CDR3 DNA follows: TGTGCTAGTGGTGGGGCTAGCGGGAGGAAATCCAATGAGCAGTTCTTC. Its translation is CASGGASGRKSNEQFF.

V gene TRBV23-1 combines with J gene TRBJ2-3; possible D gene TRBD1, 6 bases. TRBV23-1 is placed among ORFs of uncertain function. Trimming pared 6 bases from V and 4 bases from J, leaving 20 bases between. The CDR3 contains 16 residues. CDR3 loop: CASRPNHRDRSDTQYF. In nucleotides, the CDR3 is TGCGCCAGCAGACCCAATCACAGGGACCGGTCAGATACGCAGTATTTT.

The V and J genes are TRBV4-1 and TRBJ1-2, with TRBD1 matching 9 bases. Trimming removed 4 bases from V and 4 bases from J; junction bases left unmatched: 13. CDR1 is MGHRA, CDR2 YSYEKL, per germline. The CDR3 loop spans 17 amino acids. The CDR3 spells CASSLSMTGGLGYGYTF. CDR3 bases: TGCGCCAGCAGCCTCAGTATGACAGGGGGTTTGGGCTATGGCTACACCTTC.

The J gene is TRBJ2-7, the V gene TRBV9, with TRBD2 matching 8 bases. This CDR3 is 16 amino acids long. Trimming took 4 bases from V and 0 from J; bases not matched to a gene: 9. The germline V gene has CDR1 SGDLS and CDR2 YYNGEE. In DNA form, the CDR3 reads TGTGCCAGCAGCCCAGTGGAGCGGGAGCCCTCCTACGAGCAGTACTTC. Amino acid sequence: CASSPVEREPSYEQYF.

The CDR3 sequence is CSVESGTGIVAQYF. Written as DNA, the CDR3 is TGCAGCGTTGAGAGCGGGACAGGGATTGTGGCCCAGTACTTC. The chain carries TRBV29-1 and TRBJ2-5; 9 nucleotides match TRBD1. The J segment lost 9 bases and the V segment lost 3 bases, leaving 11 bases of the junction unmatched. The CDR3 spans 14 residues. CDR1 and CDR2 from the germline V gene are SQVTM and ANQGSEA.

CDR3 sequence reads: CASSFYRGTYEQYF. The CDR3, as DNA: TGTGCCAGCAGTTTTTACAGGGGAACCTACGAGCAGTACTTC. This chain connects TRBV27 to TRBJ2-7, with 7 nucleotides matching TRBD1. This CDR3 comprises 14 residues. Germline CDR1 and CDR2: MNHEY and SMNVEV (reference sequence). Trimming took 3 bases from V and 2 from J; bases not matched to a gene: 4.